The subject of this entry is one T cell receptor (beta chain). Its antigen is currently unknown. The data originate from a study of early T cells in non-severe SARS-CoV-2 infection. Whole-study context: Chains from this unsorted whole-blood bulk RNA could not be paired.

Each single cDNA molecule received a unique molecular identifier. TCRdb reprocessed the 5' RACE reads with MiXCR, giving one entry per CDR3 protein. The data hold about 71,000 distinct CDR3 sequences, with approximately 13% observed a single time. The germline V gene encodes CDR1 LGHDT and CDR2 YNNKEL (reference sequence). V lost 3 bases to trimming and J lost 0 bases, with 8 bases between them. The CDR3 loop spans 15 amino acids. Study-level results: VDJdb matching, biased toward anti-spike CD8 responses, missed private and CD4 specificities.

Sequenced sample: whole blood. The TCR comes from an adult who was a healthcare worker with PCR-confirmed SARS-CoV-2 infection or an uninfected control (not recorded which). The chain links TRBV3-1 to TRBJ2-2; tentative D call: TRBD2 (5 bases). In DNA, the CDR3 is TGTGCCAGCAGCCAGGGTAGCGCGAACACCGGGGAGCTGTTTTTT. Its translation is CASSQGSANTGELFF.